This T cell receptor beta chain was observed in a study of blood T cell repertoires in COVID-19. As for the study in general: Both acute and convalescent COVID-19 samples were obtained from the United States, Italy and Spain. Sources were T cells, B-cell-depleted T cells, or PBMCs; the material itself was cDNA or gDNA.

CDR1 and CDR2 (germline): MGHDK, SYGVNS. This CDR3 contains 14 residues. Trimming shortened V by 3 bases and J by 3 bases, and 11 bases separated the two germline ends. Original analysis: Counts of nucleated cells, estimated from reference gene primer amplification, were obtained. Here immunoSEQ multiplex PCR was the method, and the copy in TCRdb shows in-frame clones only, minus some. D and trimming come from the DNA, and the V and J calls and clone size come from that table. The sample lists roughly 320,000 clones, around 86% seen once, with about 4.2% in the top ten. The gene calls are TRBV25-1 and TRBJ1-1; possibly TRBD1 for D (5 bases). The specimen sequenced was PBMCs or T cells enriched from blood (not recorded which). The TCR sequence derives from a man aged 25-45 years who had recovered from COVID-19. CDR3: CASSDWTRDTEAFF. As DNA, the CDR3 is TGTGCCAGCAGTGACTGGACACGAGACACTGAAGCTTTCTTT.